This passage covers 6 T cell receptor beta chains from one sample sequenced in a study of blood T cell repertoires in COVID-19. Here immunoSEQ multiplex PCR was the method, and the copy in TCRdb shows in-frame clones only, minus some. The sample has around 280,000 clones; more than 85% are singletons. Sequenced input: peripheral blood. Every receptor here comes from a man aged 65-85 years with acute or convalescent COVID-19.

The rearrangement uses TRBV5-4 and TRBJ2-4; 8 nucleotides align to TRBD2. J gave up 7 bases and V 6 bases, and 9 bases lay outside the gene matches. Germline V gives CDR1 SGHNT, CDR2 YYREEE (reference sequence). The CDR3 spans 14 residues. The CDR3 region is CASTLAGGFNIQYF. The CDR3 DNA reads as TGTGCCAGCACCCTCGCGGGGGGTTTTAACATTCAGTACTTC.

This clone has a single count. This chain joins TRBV28 and TRBJ1-2; D is undetermined. The CDR3 totals 16 residues. The V end lost 6 bases, the J end lost 7 bases, and 24 bases lay between the germline ends. In germline, CDR1 is MDHEN, CDR2 SYDVKM. CDR3 protein: CASSPHLEASLGGYTF. The CDR3 DNA follows: TGTGCCAGCAGCCCACACCTCGAGGCCTCGTTGGGTGGCTACACCTTC.

This chain uses TRBV29-1 with TRBJ2-2; possibly TRBD2 for D (5 bases). CDR1 is SQVTM and CDR2 is ANQGSEA in the germline V gene. V was shortened by 4 bases and J by 0 bases, with 9 bases between the two germline ends. This CDR3 region has 14 residues. The CDR3 region is CSVARAANTGELFF. CDR3 in DNA: TGCAGCGTTGCGCGGGCCGCGAACACCGGGGAGCTGTTTTTT.

The chain uses TRBV10-3 and TRBJ2-7; D remains ambiguous. Germline V gene data show CDR1 as ENHRY and CDR2 as SYGVKD. V lost 4 bases and J 7 bases, leaving 23 bases between the germline ends. The CDR3 has 16 residues. The CDR3 loop is CAISGGAIKAFDEQYF. DNA of the CDR3: TGTGCCATCAGTGGCGGAGCCATAAAAGCTTTTGATGAGCAGTACTTC.

V gene TRBV9 combines with J gene TRBJ2-2; D is possibly TRBD2 (5 bases). The CDR3 spans 14 residues. Trimming left V 6 bases short and J 3 bases short, with 12 bases between. Germline CDR1 SGDLS, CDR2 YYNGEE. This CDR3 reads CASTVREYTGELFF. The CDR3 bases are TGTGCCAGCACCGTCCGGGAATACACCGGGGAGCTGTTTTTT.

The chain uses TRBV7-2 and TRBJ2-3, with 10 nucleotides matching TRBD2. The CDR3 has 15 amino acids. CDR1 SGHTA and CDR2 FQGNSA come from the germline V gene. V lost 2 bases to trimming and J lost 4 bases; unmatched junction nucleotides: 3. CDR3 coding DNA: TGTGCCAGCAGCTTAAGCGGGGGGGCCTCAGATACGCAGTATTTT. Protein sequence: CASSLSGGASDTQYF. The full variable domain, with the rest looked up from reference TRBV7-2 and TRBJ2-3, is GAGVSQSPSNKVTEKGKDVELRCDPISGHTALYWYRQSLGQGLEFLIYFQGNSAPDKSGLPSDRFSAERTGGSVSTLTIQRTQQEDSAVYLCASSLSGGASDTQYFGPGTRLTVL.